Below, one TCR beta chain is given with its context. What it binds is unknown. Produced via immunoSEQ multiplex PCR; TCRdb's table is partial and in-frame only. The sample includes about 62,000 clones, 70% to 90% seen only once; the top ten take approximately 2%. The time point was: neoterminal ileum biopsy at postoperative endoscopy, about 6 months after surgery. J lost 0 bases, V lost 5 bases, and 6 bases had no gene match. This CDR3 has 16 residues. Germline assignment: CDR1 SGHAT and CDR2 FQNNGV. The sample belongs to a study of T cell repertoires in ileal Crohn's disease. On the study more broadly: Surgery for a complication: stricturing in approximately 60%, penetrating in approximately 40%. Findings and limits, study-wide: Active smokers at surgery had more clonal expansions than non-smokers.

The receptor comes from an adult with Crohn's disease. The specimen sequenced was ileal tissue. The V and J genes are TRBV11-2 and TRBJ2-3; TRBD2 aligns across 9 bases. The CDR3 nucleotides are TGTGCCAGCAGCCCTGGACTAGCGAGGAGCACAGATACGCAGTATTTT. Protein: CASSPGLARSTDTQYF.